This TCR beta chain was identified during a study of control samples from healthy donors and cancer patients. This clone was observed a single time. J gave up 11 bases and V 0 bases, and 4 bases lay outside the gene matches. The CDR3 covers 13 residues. Germline assignment: CDR1 MGHRA and CDR2 YSYEKL. Profiling relied on immunoSEQ multiplex PCR, and the TCRdb table lists in-frame clones only, not all of them. The sample carries 94,000 or so clones, approximately 84% recorded once. The J gene is TRBJ1-1, the V gene TRBV4-1; 9 nucleotides line up with TRBD1. The receptor was derived from a man between 65 and 79 years old with lung cancer. Sequencing input: PBMCs. The CDR3 DNA follows: TGCGCCAGCAGCCAAGATTTCGACAGGGGGGCTTTCTTT. It is translated as CASSQDFDRGAFF.